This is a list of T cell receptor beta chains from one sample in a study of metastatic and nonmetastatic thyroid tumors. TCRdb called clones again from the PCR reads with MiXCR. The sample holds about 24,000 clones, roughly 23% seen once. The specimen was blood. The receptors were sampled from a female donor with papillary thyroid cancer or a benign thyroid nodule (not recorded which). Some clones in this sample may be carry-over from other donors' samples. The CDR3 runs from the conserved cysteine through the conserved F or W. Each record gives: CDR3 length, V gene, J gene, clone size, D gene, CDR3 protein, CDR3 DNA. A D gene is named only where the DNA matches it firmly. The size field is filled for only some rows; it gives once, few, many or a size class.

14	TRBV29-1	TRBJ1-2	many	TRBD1	CSVEDQGAESGYTF	TGCAGCGTTGAAGATCAGGGGGCTGAGTCTGGCTACACCTTC
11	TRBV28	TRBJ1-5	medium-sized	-	CASSLTQPQHF	TGTGCCAGCAGTTTGACTCAGCCCCAGCATTTT
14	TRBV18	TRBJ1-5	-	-	CASSPSSSNQPQHF	TGTGCCAGCTCACCATCCTCGAGCAATCAGCCCCAGCATTTT
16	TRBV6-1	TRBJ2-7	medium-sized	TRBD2	CASRGLAGVSPYEQYF	TGTGCCAGCAGAGGACTAGCGGGAGTATCCCCCTACGAGCAGTACTTC
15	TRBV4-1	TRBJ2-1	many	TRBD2	CASSLLAGGWNEQFF	TGCGCCAGCAGCCTTCTAGCGGGAGGGTGGAATGAGCAGTTCTTC
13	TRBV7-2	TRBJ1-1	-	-	CASSLSSGSSAFF	TGTGCCAGCAGTTTGTCGTCAGGGTCGTCAGCTTTCTTT
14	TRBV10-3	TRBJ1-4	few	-	CAISEEPTNEKLFF	TGTGCCATCAGTGAAGAACCAACTAATGAAAAACTGTTTTTT
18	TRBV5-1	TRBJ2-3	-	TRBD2	CASSFDPEREGRTDTQYF	TGCGCCAGCAGCTTTGATCCGGAGCGGGAGGGCCGGACAGATACGCAGTATTTT
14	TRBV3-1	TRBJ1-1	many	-	CASMPTDRNTEAFF	TGTGCCAGCATGCCGACAGATCGGAACACTGAAGCTTTCTTT
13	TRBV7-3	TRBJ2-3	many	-	CASSLSPTDTQYF	TGTGCCAGCAGCCTGAGCCCCACAGATACGCAGTATTTT
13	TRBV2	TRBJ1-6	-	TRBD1	CTSSGQVNSPLHF	TGTACCAGCAGCGGACAGGTAAATTCACCCCTCCACTTT
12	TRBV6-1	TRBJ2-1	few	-	CASYRMSGEQFF	TGTGCCAGTTATCGGATGAGCGGTGAGCAGTTCTTC
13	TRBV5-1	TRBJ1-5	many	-	CASSLSPDQPQHF	TGCGCCAGCAGCTTGTCCCCCGATCAGCCCCAGCATTTT
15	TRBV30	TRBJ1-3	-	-	CAWGNRQSSCNTIYF	TGTGCCTGGGGAAACCGACAGAGCTCTTGCAACACCATATATTTT
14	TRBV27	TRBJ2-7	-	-	CASSRADGPYEQYF	TGTGCCAGCAGTAGAGCAGACGGCCCCTACGAGCAGTACTTC
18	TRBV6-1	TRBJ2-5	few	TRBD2	CASSGLAGGLRGGETQYF	TGTGCCAGCAGTGGACTAGCGGGTGGTCTTCGGGGCGGAGAGACCCAGTACTTC
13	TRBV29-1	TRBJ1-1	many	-	CSVELEAGGEAFF	TGCAGCGTTGAACTAGAAGCCGGAGGTGAAGCTTTCTTT
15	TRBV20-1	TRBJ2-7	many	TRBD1	CSAPAGDRETYEQYF	TGCAGTGCCCCCGCGGGGGACAGGGAGACCTACGAGCAGTACTTC
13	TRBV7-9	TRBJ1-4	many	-	CASSLDREGKLFF	TGTGCCAGCAGCTTAGACAGGGAGGGGAAACTGTTTTTT
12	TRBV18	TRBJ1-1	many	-	CASSPLQGEAFF	TGTGCCAGCTCACCACTACAGGGTGAAGCTTTCTTT
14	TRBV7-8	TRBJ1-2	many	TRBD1	CASSLLGRGRGYTF	TGTGCCAGCAGCTTACTTGGCAGGGGGCGAGGCTACACCTTC
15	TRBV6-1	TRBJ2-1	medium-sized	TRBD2	CASTPSDYSGREQFF	TGTGCCAGCACCCCCTCGGACTATAGCGGGAGAGAGCAGTTCTTC
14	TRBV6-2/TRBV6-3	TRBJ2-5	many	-	CASSYSVAWETQYF	TGTGCCAGCAGTTACTCGGTGGCGTGGGAGACCCAGTACTTC
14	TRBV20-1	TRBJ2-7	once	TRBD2	CSAGRSSGSYEQYF	TGCAGTGCTGGAAGATCTAGCGGGAGCTACGAGCAGTACTTC
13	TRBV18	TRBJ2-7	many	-	CASSPPYSNEQYF	TGTGCCAGCTCACCACCGTACAGTAACGAGCAGTACTTC
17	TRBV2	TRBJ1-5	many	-	CASSEGRGYGSNQPQHF	TGTGCCAGCAGTGAAGGGCGGGGTTATGGGAGCAATCAGCCCCAGCATTTT
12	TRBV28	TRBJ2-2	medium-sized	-	CASSLEYGELFF	TGTGCCAGCAGTTTAGAGTACGGGGAGCTGTTTTTT